The clone carrying this T cell receptor (beta chain) has more than one count but fewer than ten. Its antigen is still unknown. The sample is drawn from a study of cytomegalovirus exposure and HLA in healthy donors. Study results and limitations: A previous analysis found most TCR beta V segments productive roughly 90% or roughly 30% of the time.

The ends lost 4 bases at V and 11 bases at J; junction bases unmatched: 6. Looked up from germline, CDR1 is SGHDT and CDR2 is YYEEEE. The length of the CDR3 is 14 residues. The study ran its PCR with 60 Vbeta and 13 Jbeta primers. The repertoire was sequenced with immunoSEQ multiplex PCR; TCRdb's copy has only in-frame clones and lacks some. This table holds about 80,000 clones, approximately 62% found once. The chain recombines TRBV5-6 with TRBJ1-4; 12 nucleotides align to TRBD1. Sequenced sample: PBMCs. The source is a male donor in good health and CMV-seropositive. The CDR3 nucleotides read TGTGCCAGCAGCACGGGGACAGGGGGCTGGAAACTGTTTTTT. Translating it yields CASSTGTGGWKLFF.